The clone carrying this T cell receptor beta chain was seen only a few times. The antigen is not known. The entry originates in a study of identical twins. Points from the study as a whole: Beta clonotypes that were abundant in cord blood contained fewer insertions, a pattern absent from memory repertoires.

Each CDR3 protein gets one entry after TCRdb re-called the 5' RACE reads with MiXCR. The sample lists around 1.7 million distinct CDR3 sequences; about 32% were seen once. The germline V gene has CDR1 KGHDR and CDR2 SFDVKD. The trim removed 9 bases at V and 6 bases at J, leaving 3 bases unmatched. The CDR3 runs 12 residues. This rearrangement joins TRBV24-1 to TRBJ1-2; TRBD1 matches 10 bases. Sequencing was done on a sample of cord blood. The clonotype was recovered from a newborn girl in good health. CDR3 bases: TGTGCCACCTACGGGACAGGGGATGGCTACACCTTC. It encodes CATYGTGDGYTF.